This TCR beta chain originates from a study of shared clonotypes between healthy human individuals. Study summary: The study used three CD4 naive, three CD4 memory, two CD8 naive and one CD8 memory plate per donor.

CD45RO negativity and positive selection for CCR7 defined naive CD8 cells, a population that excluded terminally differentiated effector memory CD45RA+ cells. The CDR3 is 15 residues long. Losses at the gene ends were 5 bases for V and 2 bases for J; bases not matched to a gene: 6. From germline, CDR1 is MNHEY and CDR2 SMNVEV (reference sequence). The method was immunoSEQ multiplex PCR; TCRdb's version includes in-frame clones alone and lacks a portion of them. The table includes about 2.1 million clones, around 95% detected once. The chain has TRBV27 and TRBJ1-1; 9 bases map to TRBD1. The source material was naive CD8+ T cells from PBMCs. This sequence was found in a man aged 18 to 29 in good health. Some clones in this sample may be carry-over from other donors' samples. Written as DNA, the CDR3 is TGTGCCAGCAGTGGCAACAGGGGGCTAAACACTGAAGCTTTCTTT. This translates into CASSGNRGLNTEAFF.